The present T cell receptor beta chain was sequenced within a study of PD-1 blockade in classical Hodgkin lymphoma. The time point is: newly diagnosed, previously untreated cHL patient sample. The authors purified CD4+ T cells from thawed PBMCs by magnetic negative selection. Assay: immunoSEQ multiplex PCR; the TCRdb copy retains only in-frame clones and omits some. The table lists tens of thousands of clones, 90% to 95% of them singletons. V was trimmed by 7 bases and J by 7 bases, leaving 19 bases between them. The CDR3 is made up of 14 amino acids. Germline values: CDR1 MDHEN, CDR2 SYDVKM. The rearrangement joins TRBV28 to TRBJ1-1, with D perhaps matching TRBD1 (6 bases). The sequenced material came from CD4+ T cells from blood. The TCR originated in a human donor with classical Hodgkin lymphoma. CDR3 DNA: TGTGCCAGCATACTACACAGGGAGTTTAGTGAAGCTTTCTTT. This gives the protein CASILHREFSEAFF.